Each of the 8 T cell receptor beta chains below was sequenced from the same sample in a study of blood T cell repertoires in COVID-19. Some clones are missing from TCRdb's copy, which holds only in-frame ones; the method was immunoSEQ multiplex PCR. This table has fewer than 500,000 clones, 86% appearing once. The sequenced material came from peripheral blood. The origin of the receptors is a woman aged 25 to 39 with active or convalescent COVID-19.

This clone was detected many times. CDR3 sequence: CASSQGRRSNQPQHF. CDR3 DNA sequence: TGCGCCAGCAGCCAAGGAAGGCGGAGCAATCAGCCCCAGCATTTT. The chain has TRBV4-1 and TRBJ1-5; D not resolved. V lost 1 base and J lost 1, with 8 bases in between. Germline-derived CDR1 and CDR2 are MGHRA and YSYEKL. CDR3 length equals 15 residues.

This chain connects TRBV15 to TRBJ1-5; D is unresolved. Germline assignment: CDR1 LNHNV and CDR2 YYDKDF (reference sequence). The CDR3 is 13 amino acids. V was clipped by 0 bases and J by 3 bases, with 3 bases between them. In DNA, the CDR3 is TGTGCCACCAGCAGAGAGGCCAATCAGCCCCAGCATTTT. Translating it yields CATSREANQPQHF.

The genes are TRBV4-2 and TRBJ1-1; D possibly corresponds to TRBD1 (5 bases). This CDR3 is 13 amino acids long. Germline V lookup: CDR1 LGHNA, CDR2 YNFKEQ. V was shortened by 5 bases and J by 5 bases, with 12 bases between the two germline ends. The CDR3 region is CASSSTGGTEAFF. The DNA of the CDR3 is TGTGCCAGCAGCTCTACAGGTGGGACTGAAGCTTTCTTT.

The chain employs TRBV5-4 and TRBJ2-7; TRBD1 agrees at 8 bases. The J segment lost 5 bases and the V segment lost 4 bases, leaving 17 bases of the junction unmatched. The CDR3 covers 17 residues. Germline CDR1 is SGHNT and CDR2 is YYREEE (reference sequence). The CDR3 reads CASSKNLGGTGVHEQYF. In DNA, the CDR3 is TGTGCCAGCAGCAAAAACCTCGGAGGGACAGGAGTCCACGAGCAGTACTTC.

This rearrangement joins TRBV28 to TRBJ1-1, with D unresolved. The V gene's germline CDR1 is MDHEN and CDR2 SYDVKM. This CDR3 is 16 amino acids long. V lost 2 bases to trimming and J lost 1 base, with 14 bases between them. The CDR3 region is CASSLITGFGNTEAFF. CDR3 in DNA: TGTGCCAGCAGTTTAATCACGGGGTTCGGGAACACTGAAGCTTTCTTT.

This rearrangement joins TRBV7-8 to TRBJ1-1; 10 positions match TRBD1. CDR1 SGHVS and CDR2 FQNEAQ come from the germline V gene. The CDR3 extends over 14 amino acids. V shed 4 bases and J 5 bases; nucleotides not matched to a gene: 4. The CDR3 loop reads CASSWPGQGTEAFF. The CDR3 DNA sequence: TGTGCCAGCAGCTGGCCGGGACAGGGGACTGAAGCTTTCTTT. Using reference TRBV7-8 and TRBJ1-1 for the parts outside the CDR3, the full variable domain is GAGVSQSPRYKVAKRGQDVALRCDPISGHVSLFWYQQALGQGPEFLTYFQNEAQLDKSGLPSDRFFAERPEGSVSTLKIQRTQQEDSAVYLCASSWPGQGTEAFFGQGTRLTVV.

This sequence joins TRBV5-4 and TRBJ2-6; perhaps TRBD1 as D (5 bases). The CDR3 consists of 17 residues. Germline CDR1 and CDR2: SGHNT and YYREEE (reference sequence). The V end lost 1 base, the J end lost 0 bases, and 11 bases lay between the germline ends. The CDR3 spells CASSLKTGRSGANVLTF. DNA of the CDR3: TGTGCCAGCAGCTTGAAAACAGGCCGCTCTGGGGCCAACGTCCTGACTTTC. The whole variable domain, filled in from reference TRBV5-4 and TRBJ2-6, reads ETGVTQSPTHLIKTRGQQVTLRCSSQSGHNTVSWYQQALGQGPQFIFQYYREEENGRGNFPPRFSGLQFPNYSSELNVNALELDDSALYLCASSLKTGRSGANVLTFGAGSRLTVL.

The CDR3 nucleotides read TGCGCCAGCAGTCCCGGGACTAGCGGCTCCTACGAGCAGTACTTC. This gives the protein CASSPGTSGSYEQYF. V gene TRBV4-1 combines with J gene TRBJ2-7; 11 bases line up with TRBD2. J was trimmed by 0 bases and V by 6 bases; bases with no gene match: 4. Germline V gene data show CDR1 as MGHRA and CDR2 as YSYEKL. CDR3 length equals 15 residues.